This entry lists 30 T cell receptor beta chains sequenced from one sample in a study of blood T cell repertoires in COVID-19. This table comes from immunoSEQ multiplex PCR, and its TCRdb copy is limited to in-frame clones, with some not included. The sample consists of roughly 38,000 clones, around 70% of them appearing once. The material sequenced was peripheral blood. The source is a man aged 70 or older with COVID-19, enrolled during active disease.

The chain combines TRBV5-1 with TRBJ1-3; D is uncertain. V was clipped by 2 bases and J by 0 bases, with 15 bases between them. The CDR3 is 17 residues long. Germline values: CDR1 SGHRS, CDR2 YFSETQ. CDR3 amino acids: CASSFEGPANSGNTIYF. The DNA of the CDR3 is TGCGCCAGCAGCTTCGAGGGTCCCGCAAACTCTGGAAACACCATATATTTT.

This clone was seen a handful of times. The chain carries TRBV19 and TRBJ2-1, with 8 positions matching TRBD2. The ends lost 3 bases at V and 0 bases at J; junction bases unmatched: 7. The V gene's germline CDR1 is LNHDA and CDR2 SQIVND (reference sequence). This CDR3 is built from 17 residues. CDR3 in amino acids: CASSIGGVWISYNEQFF. The CDR3, as DNA: TGTGCCAGTAGTATCGGGGGGGTTTGGATCTCCTACAATGAGCAGTTCTTC.

This clone was detected once. The CDR3 coding sequence is TGTGCCAGCTCACCTCTTCTGGGGCGCCAAGAGACCCAGTACTTC. Its protein product is CASSPLLGRQETQYF. V gene TRBV18 combines with J gene TRBJ2-5, with a possible D match to TRBD1 (5 bases). The CDR3 is made up of 15 amino acids. From germline, CDR1 is KGHSH and CDR2 LQKENI. The germline V and J ends were trimmed by 3 bases and 1 base, with 12 bases remaining between them.

The chain has TRBV24-1 and TRBJ2-1; 12 bases line up with TRBD1. CDR3 length equals 16 residues. The ends lost 2 bases at V and 7 bases at J; junction bases unmatched: 5. Germline V gene data show CDR1 as KGHDR and CDR2 as SFDVKD. CDR3 sequence reads: CATSDSGQGAWNEQFF. DNA of the CDR3: TGTGCCACCAGTGATTCGGGACAGGGGGCTTGGAATGAGCAGTTCTTC.

The sample holds one count of this clone. This chain uses TRBV7-2 with TRBJ2-2; tentative D call: TRBD2 (6 bases). CDR3 length: 15 residues. In germline, CDR1 is SGHTA, CDR2 FQGNSA. Trimming stripped 2 bases from V and 1 base from J, with 8 bases between. The CDR3 bases are TGTGCCAGCAGCTTAAGACTAGTGAACACCGGGGAGCTGTTTTTT. This translates into CASSLRLVNTGELFF.

This clone was detected only a few times. The chain recombines TRBV7-9 with TRBJ1-1, with D maybe TRBD1 (6 bases). Looked up from germline, CDR1 is SEHNR and CDR2 is FQNEAQ (reference sequence). CDR3 size: 12 residues. With 2 bases removed from V and 7 bases from J, the gap between germline ends came to 8 bases. CDR3 sequence reads: CASSLQGSEAFF. CDR3 DNA: TGTGCCAGCAGCTTACAGGGGAGTGAAGCTTTCTTT.

V usage is TRBV19 and J usage is TRBJ1-2; D gene ambiguous. Germline CDR1 LNHDA, CDR2 SQIVND (reference sequence). Between the trimmed V and J ends, which lost 7 bases and 4 bases, there was a span of 13 bases. This CDR3 contains 13 residues. The CDR3 DNA is TGTGCCAGTACCAACGGGATTATCTATGGCTACACCTTC. This encodes CASTNGIIYGYTF.

The J gene is TRBJ2-7, the V gene TRBV6-2 or TRBV6-3; 13 bases map to TRBD2. This CDR3 comprises 18 residues. With 0 bases clipped from V and 3 bases from J, the junction kept 8 bases outside the gene matches. The germline V gene has CDR1 MNHEY and CDR2 SVGEGT. The CDR3 loop reads CASSYSMGLAGPIYEQYF. The CDR3 DNA sequence: TGTGCCAGCAGTTACTCTATGGGACTAGCGGGACCCATCTACGAGCAGTACTTC.

The chain combines TRBV28 with TRBJ2-2, with TRBD2 matching over 8 bases. This CDR3 region has 15 residues. Trimming removed 7 bases from V and 5 bases from J; junction bases left unmatched: 9. In germline, CDR1 is MDHEN, CDR2 SYDVKM. The CDR3 sequence: CASTSGGARTGELFF. The CDR3 DNA reads as TGTGCCAGCACGTCGGGGGGGGCGCGGACCGGGGAGCTGTTTTTT.

The CDR3 DNA sequence: TGTGCCAGCAGCCGGGGACTTATGACGAACACCGGGGAGCTGTTTTTT. Translation: CASSRGLMTNTGELFF. V and J are TRBV3-1 (or the pseudogene TRBV3-2) and TRBJ2-2; D is perhaps TRBD2 (6 bases). V lost 4 bases and J 0 bases, leaving 12 bases between the germline ends. The CDR3 is 16 amino acids. Germline V gene lookup returns CDR1 LGHDT and CDR2 YNNKEL (reference sequence).

The genes are TRBV6-6 and TRBJ1-6, with TRBD1 identical over 10 bases. The trim removed 8 bases at V and 7 bases at J, leaving 8 bases unmatched. The CDR3 has 15 amino acids. Germline V gene sequence: CDR1 MNHNY, CDR2 SVGAGI (reference sequence). CDR3 coding DNA: TGTGCCAGCGGCTGGGACAGGGGTCAGAATTCACCCCTCCACTTT. Translation gives CASGWDRGQNSPLHF.

This chain connects TRBV5-6 to TRBJ1-2; D remains unclear. The V end was cut by 4 bases, the J end by 3 bases, with 7 bases between. This CDR3 region has 12 residues. The germline V gene encodes CDR1 SGHDT and CDR2 YYEEEE. The CDR3 nucleotides read TGTGCCAGCAGCGTTAGAGACTATGGCTACACCTTC. It encodes CASSVRDYGYTF.

The chain has TRBV19 and TRBJ2-7, with D possibly being TRBD1 (6 bases). Germline V CDR1 and CDR2: LNHDA, SQIVND (reference sequence). V shed 3 bases and J shed 0 bases, with 9 bases lying between them. The CDR3 runs to 14 residues. The DNA for the CDR3 is TGTGCCAGTAGTATTCCGGGACACTCCTACGAGCAGTACTTC. Protein sequence: CASSIPGHSYEQYF.

The V and J genes are TRBV5-6 and TRBJ2-5, with unresolved D. Germline CDR1 reads SGHDT; CDR2 reads YYEEEE. With 2 bases removed from V and 4 bases from J, the gap between germline ends came to 3 bases. The CDR3 totals 11 residues. The CDR3: CASSFGETQYF. The DNA for the CDR3 is TGTGCCAGCAGCTTCGGAGAGACCCAGTACTTC. Filled out from reference TRBV5-6 and TRBJ2-5, the complete variable domain reads DAGVTQSPTHLIKTRGQQVTLRCSPKSGHDTVSWYQQALGQGPQFIFQYYEEEERQRGNFPDRFSGHQFPNYSSELNVNALLLGDSALYLCASSFGETQYFGPGTRLLVL.

The chain combines TRBV10-2 with TRBJ2-6; D unresolved. The V gene lost 8 bases and the J gene lost 1 base, with 6 bases spanning the gap. The CDR3 spans 13 residues. CDR1 and CDR2 from the germline V gene are WSHSY and SAAADI. CDR3 protein: CASQFSGANVLTF. CDR3 DNA: TGCGCCAGCCAGTTTTCTGGGGCCAACGTCCTGACTTTC.

The J gene is TRBJ2-2, the V gene TRBV30; D uncertain. The CDR3 consists of 15 residues. Germline values: CDR1 GTSNPN, CDR2 SVGIG (reference sequence). The germline V and J ends were trimmed by 0 bases and 3 bases, with 11 bases remaining between them. CDR3 protein: CAWSVIGGYTGELFF. As DNA, the CDR3 is TGTGCCTGGAGTGTGATAGGCGGTTACACCGGGGAGCTGTTTTTT. Full variable domain (outside the CDR3, taken from reference TRBV30 and TRBJ2-2): SQTIHQWPATLVQPVGSPLSLECTVEGTSNPNLYWYRQAAGRGLQLLFYSVGIGQISSEVPQNLSASRPQDRQFILSSKKLLLSDSGFYLCAWSVIGGYTGELFFGEGSRLTVL.

This clone turned up a few times. V usage is TRBV18 and J usage is TRBJ1-2; 8 bases line up with TRBD1. This CDR3 has 16 residues. The J segment lost 4 bases and the V segment lost 4 bases, leaving 11 bases of the junction unmatched. The V gene's germline CDR1 is KGHSH and CDR2 LQKENI. DNA for the CDR3: TGTGCCAGCTCACTAAATCCGGACAGGGCCGGCTATGGCTACACCTTC. It encodes CASSLNPDRAGYGYTF.

The chain uses TRBV18 and TRBJ2-3, with D unresolved. The length of the CDR3 is 17 residues. CDR1 and CDR2 (germline): KGHSH, LQKENI. The V gene lost 2 bases and the J gene lost 0 bases, with 15 bases spanning the gap. The CDR3 DNA reads as TGTGCCAGCTCACCAGTGGTTTCAACTACTAGCACAGATACGCAGTATTTT. It translates to CASSPVVSTTSTDTQYF.

This rearrangement joins TRBV18 to TRBJ1-2, with 10 positions matching TRBD1. Germline loops: CDR1 KGHSH, CDR2 LQKENI. The CDR3 has 14 residues. Unmatched junction bases numbered 3, after V lost 2 bases and J lost 6 bases. Here the CDR3 reads CASSPSGTGDGYTF. In nucleotides, the CDR3 is TGTGCCAGCTCACCATCCGGGACAGGGGATGGCTACACCTTC.

V and J are TRBV11-2 and TRBJ2-7; D may be TRBD2 (6 bases). The V gene's germline CDR1 is SGHAT and CDR2 FQNNGV. This CDR3 is built from 15 residues. The germline V and J ends were trimmed by 0 bases and 2 bases, with 11 bases remaining between them. CDR3: CASSLDLRTTYEQYF. CDR3 nucleotides: TGTGCCAGCAGCTTAGATCTGAGGACTACCTACGAGCAGTACTTC.

V gene TRBV5-1 combines with J gene TRBJ1-2, with 7 bases fitting TRBD1. Trimming cost V 4 bases and J 7 bases; bases outside gene matches: 4. The CDR3 is made up of 12 amino acids. Germline V lookup: CDR1 SGHRS, CDR2 YFSETQ. CDR3 DNA sequence: TGCGCCAGCAGCATCGAGGGGGCTGGCTACACCTTC. It translates to CASSIEGAGYTF.

The rearrangement links TRBV18 to TRBJ1-4; perhaps TRBD1 as D (5 bases). Trimming removed 3 bases from V and 8 bases from J, with 10 bases in between. Looked up from germline, CDR1 is KGHSH and CDR2 is LQKENI. The CDR3 is 13 amino acids. The CDR3 DNA sequence: TGTGCCAGCTCACCCAGGGATGGCGAAAAACTGTTTTTT. The encoded protein is CASSPRDGEKLFF.

This chain uses TRBV27 with TRBJ1-1, with a tentative D call TRBD1 (5 bases). The V end was cut by 6 bases, the J end by 3 bases, with 20 bases between. The CDR3 has 16 amino acids. Germline CDR1 and CDR2: MNHEY and SMNVEV (reference sequence). CDR3 DNA: TGTGCCAGCAGCCTCGACAGCCTGACATTGGACACTGAAGCTTTCTTT. Translating it yields CASSLDSLTLDTEAFF.

This clone was seen a few times. The genes are TRBV12-3 or TRBV12-4 and TRBJ1-5; D uncertain. Trimming stripped 4 bases from V and 3 bases from J, with 4 bases between. This CDR3 region has 12 residues. CDR3 DNA: TGTGCCAGCAGTTCTAACAATCAGCCCCAGCATTTT. Its translation: CASSSNNQPQHF.

In this sample, this clone turned up a few times. The CDR3: CASRQGRFKEPQHF. Written as DNA, the CDR3 is TGTGCCAGCAGACAGGGTCGTTTCAAGGAGCCCCAGCATTTT. The J gene is TRBJ1-5, the V gene TRBV27; a weak D match, TRBD1 (6 bases). CDR3 length: 14 amino acids. V was shortened by 6 bases and J by 8 bases, with 17 bases between the two germline ends. Germline V gene lookup returns CDR1 MNHEY and CDR2 SMNVEV (reference sequence).

The V call is TRBV15, the J call TRBJ1-1; a possible D gene is TRBD1 (5 bases). Trimming shortened V by 4 bases and J by 6 bases, and 9 bases separated the two germline ends. The CDR3 is made up of 12 amino acids. Germline assignment: CDR1 LNHNV and CDR2 YYDKDF (reference sequence). CDR3 DNA: TGTGCCACCAGCAACCAGGGATCTGAAGCTTTCTTT. Protein sequence: CATSNQGSEAFF.

The V and J genes are TRBV6-5 and TRBJ1-1, with 7 bases fitting TRBD1. J lost 2 bases, V lost 11 bases, and 8 bases had no gene match. The CDR3 spans 13 residues. The germline V gene encodes CDR1 MNHEY and CDR2 SVGAGI. The CDR3 coding sequence is TGTGCCGTACTGGGACAGTTTAACACTGAAGCTTTCTTT. Residues: CAVLGQFNTEAFF.

V usage is TRBV6-6 and J usage is TRBJ2-4; the D is unclear. Germline V gene data show CDR1 as MNHNY and CDR2 as SVGAGI (reference sequence). Trimming stripped 5 bases from V and 5 bases from J, with 10 bases between. The CDR3 contains 13 residues. CDR3: CASSRTRENIQYF. CDR3 nucleotide sequence: TGTGCCAGCAGTCGGACCCGGGAAAACATTCAGTACTTC.

This chain links TRBV4-1 with TRBJ2-7, with TRBD2 matching over 7 bases. Per germline, CDR1 MGHRA and CDR2 YSYEKL. The V gene end was trimmed by 4 bases and the J gene end by 0 bases; junction bases not matched to a gene: 6. The CDR3 consists of 15 residues. Here the CDR3 DNA reads TGCGCCAGCAGCCCCTACCGGGGGGTCTCCTACGAGCAGTACTTC. Translating gives CASSPYRGVSYEQYF.

This chain joins TRBV9 and TRBJ2-7; 7 nucleotides match TRBD1. This CDR3 comprises 16 residues. The J segment lost 5 bases and the V segment lost 0 bases, leaving 11 bases of the junction unmatched. Looked up from germline, CDR1 is SGDLS and CDR2 is YYNGEE. This chain's CDR3 is CASSVGLYRGVHEQYF. CDR3 in DNA: TGTGCCAGCAGCGTAGGACTGTACAGGGGAGTCCACGAGCAGTACTTC.